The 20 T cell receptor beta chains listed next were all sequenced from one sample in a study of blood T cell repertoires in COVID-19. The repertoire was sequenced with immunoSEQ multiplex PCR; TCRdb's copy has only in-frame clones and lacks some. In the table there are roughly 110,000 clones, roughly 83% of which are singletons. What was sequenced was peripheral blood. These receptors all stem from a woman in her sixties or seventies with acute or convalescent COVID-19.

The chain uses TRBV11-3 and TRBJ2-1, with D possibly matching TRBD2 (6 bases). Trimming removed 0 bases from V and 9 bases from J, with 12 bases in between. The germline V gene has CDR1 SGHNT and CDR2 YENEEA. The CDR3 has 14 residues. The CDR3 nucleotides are TGTGCCAGCAGCTTAGATCCTAGCGTACCTGAGCAGTTCTTC. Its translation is CASSLDPSVPEQFF.

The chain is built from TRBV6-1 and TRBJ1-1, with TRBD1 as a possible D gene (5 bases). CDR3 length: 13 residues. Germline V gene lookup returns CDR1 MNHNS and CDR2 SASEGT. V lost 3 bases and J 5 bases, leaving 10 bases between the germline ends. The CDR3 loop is CASSEGGRTEAFF. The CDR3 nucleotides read TGTGCCAGCAGTGAGGGGGGAAGGACTGAAGCTTTCTTT.

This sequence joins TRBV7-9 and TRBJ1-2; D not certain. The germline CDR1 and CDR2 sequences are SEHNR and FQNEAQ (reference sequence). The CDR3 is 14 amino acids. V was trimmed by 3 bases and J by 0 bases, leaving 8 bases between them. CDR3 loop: CASSLAVSNYGYTF. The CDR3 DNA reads TGTGCCAGCAGCTTGGCCGTCTCTAACTATGGCTACACCTTC.

CDR3 in DNA: TGTGCCAGCAGCTTAGGGTTAGCGGGGCCCTACAATGAGCAGTTCTTC. Translating it yields CASSLGLAGPYNEQFF. The chain has TRBV7-6 and TRBJ2-1; 8 nucleotides agree with TRBD2. CDR3 length: 16 amino acids. The V gene end was trimmed by 1 base and the J gene end by 2 bases; junction bases not matched to a gene: 4. Germline CDR1 reads SGHVS; CDR2 reads FNYEAQ.

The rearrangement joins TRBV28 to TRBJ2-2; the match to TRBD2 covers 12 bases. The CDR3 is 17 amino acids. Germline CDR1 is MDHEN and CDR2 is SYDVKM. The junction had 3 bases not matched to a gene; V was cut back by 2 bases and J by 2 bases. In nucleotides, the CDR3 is TGTGCCAGCAGTTTAATCGGACTAGCGGGAAACACCGGGGAGCTGTTTTTT. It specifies CASSLIGLAGNTGELFF. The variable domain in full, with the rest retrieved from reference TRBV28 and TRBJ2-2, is DVKVTQSSRYLVKRTGEKVFLECVQDMDHENMFWYRQDPGLGLRLIYFSYDVKMKEKGDIPEGYSVSREKKERFSLILESASTNQTSMYLCASSLIGLAGNTGELFFGEGSRLTVL.

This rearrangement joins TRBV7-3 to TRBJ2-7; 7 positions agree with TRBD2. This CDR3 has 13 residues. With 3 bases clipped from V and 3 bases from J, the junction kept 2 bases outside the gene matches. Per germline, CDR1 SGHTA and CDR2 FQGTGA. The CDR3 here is CASSFGEGYEQYF. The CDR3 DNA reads TGTGCCAGCAGCTTCGGGGAGGGCTACGAGCAGTACTTC.

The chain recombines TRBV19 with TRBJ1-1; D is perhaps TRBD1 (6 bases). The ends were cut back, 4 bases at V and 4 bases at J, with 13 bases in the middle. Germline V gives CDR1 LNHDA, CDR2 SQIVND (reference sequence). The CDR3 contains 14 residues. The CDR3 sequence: CASSSRGAVTEAFF. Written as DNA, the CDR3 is TGTGCCAGTAGTAGCAGGGGTGCGGTCACTGAAGCTTTCTTT.

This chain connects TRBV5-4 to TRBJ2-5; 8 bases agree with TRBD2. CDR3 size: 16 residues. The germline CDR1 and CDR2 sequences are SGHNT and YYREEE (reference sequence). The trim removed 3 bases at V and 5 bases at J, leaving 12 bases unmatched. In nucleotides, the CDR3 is TGTGCCAGCAGCTCGGACCCGGGACTAGGCGGTGAGACCCAGTACTTC. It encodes CASSSDPGLGGETQYF.

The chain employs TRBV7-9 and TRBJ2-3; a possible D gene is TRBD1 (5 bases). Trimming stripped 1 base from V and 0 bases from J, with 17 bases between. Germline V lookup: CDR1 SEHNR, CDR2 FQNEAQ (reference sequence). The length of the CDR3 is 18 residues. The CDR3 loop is CASSLGRGSDTSTDTQYF. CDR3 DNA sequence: TGTGCCAGCAGCTTAGGAAGGGGCAGCGACACTAGCACAGATACGCAGTATTTT.

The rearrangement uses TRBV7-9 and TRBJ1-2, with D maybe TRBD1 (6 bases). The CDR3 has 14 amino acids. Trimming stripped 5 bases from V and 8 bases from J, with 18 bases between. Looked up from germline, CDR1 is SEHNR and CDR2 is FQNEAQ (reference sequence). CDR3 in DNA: TGTGCCAGCAGCCTACAGGGTTCTCAGAACGGCTACACCTTC. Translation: CASSLQGSQNGYTF.

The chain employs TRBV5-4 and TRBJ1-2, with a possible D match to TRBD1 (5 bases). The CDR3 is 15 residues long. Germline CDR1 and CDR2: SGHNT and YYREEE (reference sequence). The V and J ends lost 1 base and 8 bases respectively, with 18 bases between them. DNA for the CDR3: TGTGCCAGCAGCTTGTTAGACAGCGGGCTCGGAGGCTACACCTTC. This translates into CASSLLDSGLGGYTF. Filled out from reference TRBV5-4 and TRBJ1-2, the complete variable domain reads ETGVTQSPTHLIKTRGQQVTLRCSSQSGHNTVSWYQQALGQGPQFIFQYYREEENGRGNFPPRFSGLQFPNYSSELNVNALELDDSALYLCASSLLDSGLGGYTFGSGTRLTVV.

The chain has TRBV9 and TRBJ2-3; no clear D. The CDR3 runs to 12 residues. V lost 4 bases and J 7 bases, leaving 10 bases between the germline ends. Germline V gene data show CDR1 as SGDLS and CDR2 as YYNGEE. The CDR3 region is CASSSLRNTQYF. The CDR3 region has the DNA TGTGCCAGCAGCTCCCTCAGGAATACGCAGTATTTT.

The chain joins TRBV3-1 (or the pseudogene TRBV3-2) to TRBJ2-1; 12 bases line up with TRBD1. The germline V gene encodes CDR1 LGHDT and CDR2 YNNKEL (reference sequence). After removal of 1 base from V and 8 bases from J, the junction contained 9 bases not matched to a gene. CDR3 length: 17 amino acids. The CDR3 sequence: CASSQVPFGTGGDEQFF. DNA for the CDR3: TGTGCCAGCAGCCAAGTCCCTTTCGGGACAGGGGGCGATGAGCAGTTCTTC.

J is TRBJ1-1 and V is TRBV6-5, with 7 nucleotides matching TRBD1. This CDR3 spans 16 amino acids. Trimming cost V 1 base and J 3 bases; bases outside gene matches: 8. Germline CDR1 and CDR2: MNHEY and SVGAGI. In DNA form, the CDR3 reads TGTGCCAGCAGTTACTGGGGGCGACAGGGCGACACTGAAGCTTTCTTT. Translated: CASSYWGRQGDTEAFF.

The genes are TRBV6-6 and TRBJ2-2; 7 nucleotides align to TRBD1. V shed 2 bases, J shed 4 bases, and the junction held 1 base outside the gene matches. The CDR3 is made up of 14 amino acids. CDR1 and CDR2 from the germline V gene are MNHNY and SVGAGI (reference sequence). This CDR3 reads CASSYRGRTGELFF. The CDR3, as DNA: TGTGCCAGCAGTTACAGGGGGCGCACCGGGGAGCTGTTTTTT.

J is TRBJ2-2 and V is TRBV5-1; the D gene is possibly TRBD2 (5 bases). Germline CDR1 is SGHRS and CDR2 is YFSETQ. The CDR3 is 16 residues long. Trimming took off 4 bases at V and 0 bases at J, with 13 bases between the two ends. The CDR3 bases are TGCGCCAGCAGCATAAGCGGACTCGCGAACACCGGGGAGCTGTTTTTT. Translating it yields CASSISGLANTGELFF.

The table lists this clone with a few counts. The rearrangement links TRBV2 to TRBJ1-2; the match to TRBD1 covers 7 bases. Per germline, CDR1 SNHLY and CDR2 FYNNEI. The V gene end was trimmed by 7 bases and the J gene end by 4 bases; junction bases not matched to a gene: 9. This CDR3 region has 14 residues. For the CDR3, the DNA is TGTGCCAGCAACCTTCAGGGGGGCAGCTATGGCTACACCTTC. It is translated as CASNLQGGSYGYTF.

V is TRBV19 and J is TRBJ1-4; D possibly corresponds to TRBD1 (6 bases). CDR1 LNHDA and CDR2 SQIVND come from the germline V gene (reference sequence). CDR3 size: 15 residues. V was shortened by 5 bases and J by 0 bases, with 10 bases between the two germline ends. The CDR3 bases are TGTGCCAGTAGTGTTGACAGGACAACTAATGAAAAACTGTTTTTT. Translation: CASSVDRTTNEKLFF.

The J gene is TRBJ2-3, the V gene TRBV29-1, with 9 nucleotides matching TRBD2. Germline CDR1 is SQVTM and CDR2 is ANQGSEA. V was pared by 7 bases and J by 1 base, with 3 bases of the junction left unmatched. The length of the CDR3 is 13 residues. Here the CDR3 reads CSAPSGGTDTQYF. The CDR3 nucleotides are TGCAGCGCCCCTAGCGGGGGCACAGATACGCAGTATTTT.

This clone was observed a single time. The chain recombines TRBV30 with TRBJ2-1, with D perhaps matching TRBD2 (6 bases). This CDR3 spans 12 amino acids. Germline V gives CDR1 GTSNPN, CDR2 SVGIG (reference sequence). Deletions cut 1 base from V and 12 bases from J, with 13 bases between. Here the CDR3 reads CAWSGPRGLQFF. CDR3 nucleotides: TGTGCCTGGAGTGGACCCCGGGGACTGCAGTTCTTC.